The next 18 T cell receptor beta chains were all read from a single sample in a study of blood T cell repertoires in COVID-19. The method was immunoSEQ multiplex PCR; TCRdb's version includes in-frame clones alone and lacks a portion of them. In the table there are a few hundred thousand clones, more than 70% of which are singletons. Sequencing was performed on peripheral blood. The receptor set was obtained from a man in his fifties or sixties with COVID-19, enrolled during active disease.

The chain uses TRBV5-6 and TRBJ1-2, with 11 bases lining up with TRBD1. The germline V gene has CDR1 SGHDT and CDR2 YYEEEE. The V gene end was trimmed by 5 bases and the J gene end by 4 bases; junction bases not matched to a gene: 7. The CDR3 is 15 amino acids. For the CDR3, the DNA is TGTGCCAGCAGTTTAGCCGGGACAGGGGGCTATGGCTACACCTTC. Amino acids: CASSLAGTGGYGYTF.

The J gene is TRBJ2-5, the V gene TRBV18; weak D call: TRBD2 (6 bases). CDR1 KGHSH and CDR2 LQKENI come from the germline V gene. V lost 4 bases to trimming and J lost 1 base, with 10 bases between them. The CDR3 is made up of 14 amino acids. The CDR3 sequence is CASSLSGPQETQYF. Here the CDR3 DNA reads TGTGCCAGCTCACTTAGCGGACCCCAAGAGACCCAGTACTTC.

This clone was picked up one time. This sequence joins TRBV19 and TRBJ1-5; unclear D gene. V was pared by 5 bases and J by 2 bases, with 13 bases between. CDR1 and CDR2 (germline): LNHDA, SQIVND (reference sequence). The CDR3 is 15 residues long. As DNA, the CDR3 is TGTGCCAGTAGTGGTTGGGCTCCGGGCAATCAGCCCCAGCATTTT. This encodes CASSGWAPGNQPQHF.

The rearrangement links TRBV7-8 to TRBJ1-5, with D possibly TRBD1 on 5 matching bases. The germline V and J ends were trimmed by 5 bases and 2 bases, with 10 bases remaining between them. Germline CDR1 and CDR2: SGHVS and FQNEAQ. The CDR3 runs 14 residues. The DNA of the CDR3 is TGTGCCAGCAGCCCGGGAGGGGGCAATCAGCCCCAGCATTTT. Its translation: CASSPGGGNQPQHF.

The rearrangement joins TRBV2 to TRBJ2-1; 8 nucleotides align to TRBD2. CDR3 length: 15 amino acids. The germline CDR1 and CDR2 sequences are SNHLY and FYNNEI. With V trimmed by 7 bases and J by 3 bases, 8 bases remained unmatched. Here the CDR3 reads CASTAGAGGYNEQFF. CDR3 nucleotide sequence: TGTGCCAGCACCGCTGGGGCGGGAGGCTACAATGAGCAGTTCTTC.

V gene TRBV10-2 combines with J gene TRBJ2-5; 9 bases fit TRBD2. This CDR3 is 17 amino acids long. V gave up 4 bases and J gave up 4 bases; unmatched junction bases: 13. Germline CDR1 and CDR2: WSHSY and SAAADI. CDR3 amino acids: CASSGTPVAGVAETQYF. DNA for the CDR3: TGCGCCAGCAGTGGGACCCCGGTAGCGGGAGTTGCAGAGACCCAGTACTTC.

The rearrangement joins TRBV19 to TRBJ2-7, with D tentatively TRBD2 (6 bases). Trimming took 6 bases from V and 2 from J, leaving 17 bases between them. The CDR3 covers 15 residues. CDR1 and CDR2 (germline): LNHDA, SQIVND (reference sequence). The chain's CDR3 is CASSYPGREPYEQYF. CDR3 nucleotide sequence: TGTGCCAGTAGCTATCCGGGACGGGAGCCCTACGAGCAGTACTTC.

V usage is TRBV2 and J usage is TRBJ2-3; 10 bases are a match to TRBD2. The CDR3 covers 15 residues. Trimming removed 1 base from V and 4 bases from J; junction bases left unmatched: 2. Germline V gene data show CDR1 as SNHLY and CDR2 as FYNNEI. CDR3 protein: CASSEGTSGADTQYF. The CDR3 nucleotides are TGTGCCAGCAGTGAAGGGACTAGCGGTGCAGATACGCAGTATTTT.

The CDR3 loop reads CASSVGRTGRPQPQHF. The CDR3 DNA sequence: TGTGCCAGCAGTGTTGGACGTACAGGGCGTCCTCAGCCCCAGCATTTT. This rearrangement joins TRBV2 to TRBJ1-5; a weak D match, TRBD1 (6 bases). Germline loops: CDR1 SNHLY, CDR2 FYNNEI. The V and J ends lost 4 bases and 6 bases respectively, with 19 bases between them. This CDR3 is built from 16 residues.

The J gene is TRBJ2-7, the V gene TRBV27, with D unresolved. V dropped 2 bases and J dropped 2 bases, with 16 bases sitting between them. The CDR3 consists of 16 residues. Germline CDR1 and CDR2: MNHEY and SMNVEV (reference sequence). CDR3 coding DNA: TGTGCCAGCAGTTTACTTCCTCCCAAACACCCCTACGAGCAGTACTTC. Protein: CASSLLPPKHPYEQYF.

The chain is built from TRBV5-1 and TRBJ2-1, with 9 nucleotides matching TRBD2. Germline V gene data show CDR1 as SGHRS and CDR2 as YFSETQ. J gave up 5 bases and V 0 bases, and 3 bases lay outside the gene matches. The CDR3 sequence is 15 residues long. The CDR3 nucleotides are TGCGCCAGCAGCTTGGTTCTAGCGGGAAACAATGAGCAGTTCTTC. This codes for CASSLVLAGNNEQFF.

The chain is built from TRBV10-3 and TRBJ2-5, with a possible D match to TRBD2 (6 bases). V was clipped by 10 bases and J by 0 bases, with 15 bases between them. The CDR3 consists of 14 residues. Germline V lookup: CDR1 ENHRY, CDR2 SYGVKD. CDR3 region: CATSLSGDQETQYF. DNA of the CDR3: TGTGCCACCAGCCTTTCGGGGGACCAAGAGACCCAGTACTTC.

The genes are TRBV9 and TRBJ2-1; D unresolved. This CDR3 spans 14 amino acids. V lost 0 bases and J 3 bases, leaving 7 bases between the germline ends. Per germline, CDR1 SGDLS and CDR2 YYNGEE. For the CDR3, the DNA is TGTGCCAGCAGCGTAGGGCAGGACTACAATGAGCAGTTCTTC. Amino acid sequence: CASSVGQDYNEQFF. The complete variable domain, with remaining parts taken from reference TRBV9 and TRBJ2-1, reads DSGVTQTPKHLITATGQRVTLRCSPRSGDLSVYWYQQSLDQGLQFLIQYYNGEERAKGNILERFSAQQFPDLHSELNLSSLELGDSALYFCASSVGQDYNEQFFGPGTRLTVL.

The chain recombines TRBV12-5 with TRBJ1-1, with unresolved D. Germline lookup yields CDR1 LGHNT and CDR2 FRNRAP. Trimming cost V 5 bases and J 1 base, with 11 bases left between them. There are 14 residues in the CDR3. In DNA form, the CDR3 reads TGTGCTAGTGGTCGCCGAGCGGGGAACACTGAAGCTTTCTTT. This sequence encodes CASGRRAGNTEAFF.

In the case of this clone: An end of the junction differs from the germline gene, which may be a read error. The chain is built from TRBV7-7 and TRBJ2-7, with D tentatively TRBD2 (6 bases). The CDR3 extends over 14 amino acids. CDR1 is SSHAT, CDR2 FNYEAQ, per germline (reference sequence). The CDR3 reads CASSFRRDSYEQYF. The CDR3 DNA is TGTGCTAGCAGCTTTAGGCGGGACTCCTACGAGCAGTACTTC.

This clone has only one observation. The CDR3 here is CASSQDPSGGITYEQYF. CDR3 nucleotides: TGTGCCAGCAGCCAAGATCCTAGCGGGGGGATCACCTACGAGCAGTACTTC. V is TRBV4-2 and J is TRBJ2-7; 11 nucleotides align to TRBD2. This CDR3 is built from 17 residues. Germline V gives CDR1 LGHNA, CDR2 YNFKEQ. V shed 0 bases, J shed 2 bases, and the junction held 6 bases outside the gene matches.

V and J are TRBV18 and TRBJ2-3, with TRBD2 matching 8 bases. V lost 0 bases, J lost 4 bases, and 9 bases stayed unmatched. The CDR3 sequence is 17 residues long. Germline V gene sequence: CDR1 KGHSH, CDR2 LQKENI. The CDR3 DNA sequence: TGTGCCAGCTCACCACCTACGGCGGGGGGCATCGCAGATACGCAGTATTTT. Amino acids: CASSPPTAGGIADTQYF.

The rearrangement uses TRBV19 and TRBJ2-3; D is unclear. There are 14 residues in the CDR3. Germline V gene sequence: CDR1 LNHDA, CDR2 SQIVND (reference sequence). The germline V and J ends were trimmed by 3 bases and 3 bases, with 10 bases remaining between them. The chain's CDR3 is CASSIRLGTDTQYF. CDR3 in DNA: TGTGCCAGTAGTATCCGACTCGGGACAGATACGCAGTATTTT.